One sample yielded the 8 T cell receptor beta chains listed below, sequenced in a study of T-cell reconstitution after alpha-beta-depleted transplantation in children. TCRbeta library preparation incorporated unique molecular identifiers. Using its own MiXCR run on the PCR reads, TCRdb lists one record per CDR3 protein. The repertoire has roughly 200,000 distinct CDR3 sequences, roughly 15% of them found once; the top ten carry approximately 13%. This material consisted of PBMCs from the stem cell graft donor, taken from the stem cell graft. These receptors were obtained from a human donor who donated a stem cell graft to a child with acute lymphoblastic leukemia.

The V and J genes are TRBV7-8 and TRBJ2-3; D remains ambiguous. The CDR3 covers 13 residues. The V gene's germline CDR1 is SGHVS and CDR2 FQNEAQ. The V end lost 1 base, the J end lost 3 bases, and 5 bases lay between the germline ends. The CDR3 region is CASSLDMTDTQYF. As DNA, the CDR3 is TGTGCCAGCAGCTTAGATATGACAGATACGCAGTATTTT.

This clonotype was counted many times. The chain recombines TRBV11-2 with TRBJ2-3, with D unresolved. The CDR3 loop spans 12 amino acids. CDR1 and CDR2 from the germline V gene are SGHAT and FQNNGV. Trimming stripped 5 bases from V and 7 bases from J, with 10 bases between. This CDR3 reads CASSKAGNTQYF. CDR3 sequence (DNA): TGTGCCAGCAGCAAAGCCGGAAATACGCAGTATTTT.

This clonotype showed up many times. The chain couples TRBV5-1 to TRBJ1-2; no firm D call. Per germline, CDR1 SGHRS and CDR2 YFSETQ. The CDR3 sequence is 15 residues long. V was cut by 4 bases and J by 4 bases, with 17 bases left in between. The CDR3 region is CASSPSGDSFYGYTF. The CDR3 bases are TGCGCCAGCAGCCCTTCGGGAGACTCCTTCTATGGCTACACCTTC.

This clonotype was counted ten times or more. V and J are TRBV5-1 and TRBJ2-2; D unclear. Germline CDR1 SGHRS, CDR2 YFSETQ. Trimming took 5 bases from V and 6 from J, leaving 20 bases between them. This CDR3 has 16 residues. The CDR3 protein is CASSLLVRTEAGELFF. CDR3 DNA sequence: TGCGCCAGCAGTTTGTTAGTACGAACAGAGGCCGGGGAGCTGTTTTTT. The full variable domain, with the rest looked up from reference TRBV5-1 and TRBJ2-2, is KAGVTQTPRYLIKTRGQQVTLSCSPISGHRSVSWYQQTPGQGLQFLFEYFSETQRNKGNFPGRFSGRQFSNSRSEMNVSTLELGDSALYLCASSLLVRTEAGELFFGEGSRLTVL.

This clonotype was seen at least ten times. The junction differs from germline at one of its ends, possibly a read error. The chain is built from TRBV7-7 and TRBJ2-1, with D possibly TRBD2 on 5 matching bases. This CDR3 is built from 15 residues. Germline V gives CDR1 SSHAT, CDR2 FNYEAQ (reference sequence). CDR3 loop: CASSLLRGPGNEQFF. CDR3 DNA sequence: TGTGCTAGCAGCTTATTGCGAGGGCCGGGGAATGAGCAGTTCTTC.

The CDR3 bases are TGTGCCAGCAGGTGGTTTGGGGTCGGGGAGCTGTTTTTT. This gives the protein CASRWFGVGELFF. The V call is TRBV2, the J call TRBJ2-2, with D unresolved. Germline assignment: CDR1 SNHLY and CDR2 FYNNEI. V shed 6 bases and J shed 7 bases, with 12 bases lying between them. The CDR3 has 13 residues.

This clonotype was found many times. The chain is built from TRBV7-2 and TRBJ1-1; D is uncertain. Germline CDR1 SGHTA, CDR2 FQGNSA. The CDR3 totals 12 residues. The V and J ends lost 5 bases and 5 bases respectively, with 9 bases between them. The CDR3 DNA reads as TGTGCCAGCAGCCCTCAGATAACTGAAGCTTTCTTT. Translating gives CASSPQITEAFF.

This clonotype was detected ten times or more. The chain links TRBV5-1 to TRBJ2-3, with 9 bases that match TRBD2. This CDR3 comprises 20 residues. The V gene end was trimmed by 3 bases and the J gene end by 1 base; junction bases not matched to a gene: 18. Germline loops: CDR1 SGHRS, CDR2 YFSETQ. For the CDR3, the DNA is TGCGCCAGCAGCTCCTTCGAAACTAGCGGGCCTAGTTACGGCACAGATACGCAGTATTTT. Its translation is CASSSFETSGPSYGTDTQYF.